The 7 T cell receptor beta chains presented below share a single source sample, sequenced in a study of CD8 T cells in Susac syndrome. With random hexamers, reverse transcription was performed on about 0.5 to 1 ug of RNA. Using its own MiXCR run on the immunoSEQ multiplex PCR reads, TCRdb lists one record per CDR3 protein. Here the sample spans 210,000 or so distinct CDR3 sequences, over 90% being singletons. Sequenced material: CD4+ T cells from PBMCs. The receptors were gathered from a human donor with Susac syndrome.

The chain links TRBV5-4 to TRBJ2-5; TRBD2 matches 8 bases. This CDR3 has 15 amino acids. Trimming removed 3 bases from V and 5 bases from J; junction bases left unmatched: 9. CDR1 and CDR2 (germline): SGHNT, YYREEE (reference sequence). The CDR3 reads CASSWDGGGPETQYF. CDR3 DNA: TGTGCCAGCAGCTGGGATGGCGGGGGGCCGGAGACCCAGTACTTC.

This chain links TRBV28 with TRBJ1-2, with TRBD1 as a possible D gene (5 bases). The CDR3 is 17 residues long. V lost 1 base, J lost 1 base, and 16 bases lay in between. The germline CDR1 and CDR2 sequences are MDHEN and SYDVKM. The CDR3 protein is CASSLSLPGRVNYGYTF. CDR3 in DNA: TGTGCCAGCAGTTTATCGCTACCGGGACGGGTTAACTATGGCTACACCTTC.

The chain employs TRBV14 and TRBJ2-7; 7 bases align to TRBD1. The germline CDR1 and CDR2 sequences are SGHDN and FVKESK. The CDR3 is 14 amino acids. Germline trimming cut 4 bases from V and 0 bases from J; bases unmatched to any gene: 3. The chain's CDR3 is CASSRGGTSYEQYF. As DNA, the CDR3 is TGTGCCAGCAGCCGAGGGGGCACCTCCTACGAGCAGTACTTC.

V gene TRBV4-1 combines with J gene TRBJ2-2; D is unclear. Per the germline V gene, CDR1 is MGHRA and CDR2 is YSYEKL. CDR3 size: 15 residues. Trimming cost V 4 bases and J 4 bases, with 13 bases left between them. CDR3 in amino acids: CASSLLSVGTGELFF. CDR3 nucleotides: TGCGCCAGCAGCCTCCTGAGTGTCGGCACCGGGGAGCTGTTTTTT.

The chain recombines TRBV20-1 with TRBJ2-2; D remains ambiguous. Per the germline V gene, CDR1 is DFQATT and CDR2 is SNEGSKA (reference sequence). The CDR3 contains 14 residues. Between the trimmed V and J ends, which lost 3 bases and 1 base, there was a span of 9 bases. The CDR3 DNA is TGCAGTGCTAGTCGGGTACGGAACACCGGGGAGCTGTTTTTT. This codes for CSASRVRNTGELFF.

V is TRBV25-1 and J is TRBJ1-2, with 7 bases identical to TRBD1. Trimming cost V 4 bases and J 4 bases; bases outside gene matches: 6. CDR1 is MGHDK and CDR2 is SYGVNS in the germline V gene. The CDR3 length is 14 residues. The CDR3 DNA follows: TGTGCCAGCAGTGGCCCAGGGGGGTTCTATGGCTACACCTTC. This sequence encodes CASSGPGGFYGYTF.

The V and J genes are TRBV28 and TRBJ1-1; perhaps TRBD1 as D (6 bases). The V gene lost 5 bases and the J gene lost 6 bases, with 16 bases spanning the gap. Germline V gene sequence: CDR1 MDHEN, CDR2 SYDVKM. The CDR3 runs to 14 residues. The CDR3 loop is CASSEEDSWSEAFF. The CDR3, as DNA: TGTGCCAGCAGTGAAGAGGACAGCTGGTCTGAAGCTTTCTTT.